One and the same sample provided the 5 T cell receptor beta chains below, sequenced in a study of T cells in Graves' hyperthyroidism and ophthalmopathy. Template material for amplifying TCR beta CDR3 regions consisted of RNA transcripts. TCR CDR3 underwent first-round RT-PCR with the HTBI primer set. TCRdb processed the multiplex PCR reads anew with MiXCR; each CDR3 protein has one entry. Here the sample spans around 600,000 distinct CDR3 sequences, approximately 15% being singletons. Sequencing was done on a sample of blood. These receptors originate from a woman aged 45 to 65 with Graves' ophthalmopathy.

For this clonotype: Germline and junction disagree at one end, which may indicate a read error. The chain joins TRBV29-1 to TRBJ2-1; TRBD2 matches 9 bases. The CDR3 extends over 13 amino acids. CDR1 is SQVTM, CDR2 ANQGSEA, per germline. The CDR3 DNA sequence: TGCAGCGTTGAATCTGCGGGAGGGCCTCTGCAGCTCTTC. Its translation is CSVESAGGPLQLF.

The chain has TRBV6-5 and TRBJ2-3, with a tentative D call TRBD2 (6 bases). The CDR3 extends over 19 amino acids. CDR1 and CDR2 (germline): MNHEY, SVGAGI. V shed 4 bases and J shed 0 bases, with 23 bases lying between them. This CDR3 reads CASSLQYPRLASSTDTQYF. Written as DNA, the CDR3 is TGTGCCAGCAGTTTACAATACCCCCGGCTAGCGTCTAGCACAGATACGCAGTATTTT.

This clonotype was seen ten or more times. The chain employs TRBV11-2 and TRBJ2-7; 7 bases fit TRBD2. Trimming took 5 bases from V and 1 from J; bases not matched to a gene: 11. The CDR3 is 16 amino acids. Germline assignment: CDR1 SGHAT and CDR2 FQNNGV. The CDR3 protein is CASSPRGGILSYEQYF. DNA of the CDR3: TGTGCCAGCAGCCCTCGGGGAGGGATTCTTTCCTACGAGCAGTACTTC.

This clonotype was seen repeatedly, ten times or more. This chain connects TRBV11-3 to TRBJ2-2; 11 bases align to TRBD1. Losses at the gene ends were 4 bases for V and 3 bases for J; bases not matched to a gene: 1. Germline V gene sequence: CDR1 SGHNT, CDR2 YENEEA. The CDR3 has 15 residues. Here the CDR3 reads CASSWDRGDTGELFF. Here the CDR3 DNA reads TGTGCCAGCAGCTGGGACAGGGGGGACACCGGGGAGCTGTTTTTT. Supplemented by reference TRBV11-3 and TRBJ2-2, the full variable domain reads EAGVVQSPRYKIIEKKQPVAFWCNPISGHNTLYWYLQNLGQGPELLIRYENEEAVDDSQLPKDRFSAERLKGVDSTLKIQPAELGDSAVYLCASSWDRGDTGELFFGEGSRLTVL.

The chain carries TRBV5-1 and TRBJ2-6, with D possibly matching TRBD2 (5 bases). Germline-derived CDR1 and CDR2 are SGHRS and YFSETQ. V was cut by 2 bases and J by 2 bases, with 8 bases left in between. The CDR3 totals 15 residues. The CDR3 DNA follows: TGCGCCAGCAGCTTCGCGGGTCCTGGGGCCAACGTCCTGACTTTC. This sequence encodes CASSFAGPGANVLTF.